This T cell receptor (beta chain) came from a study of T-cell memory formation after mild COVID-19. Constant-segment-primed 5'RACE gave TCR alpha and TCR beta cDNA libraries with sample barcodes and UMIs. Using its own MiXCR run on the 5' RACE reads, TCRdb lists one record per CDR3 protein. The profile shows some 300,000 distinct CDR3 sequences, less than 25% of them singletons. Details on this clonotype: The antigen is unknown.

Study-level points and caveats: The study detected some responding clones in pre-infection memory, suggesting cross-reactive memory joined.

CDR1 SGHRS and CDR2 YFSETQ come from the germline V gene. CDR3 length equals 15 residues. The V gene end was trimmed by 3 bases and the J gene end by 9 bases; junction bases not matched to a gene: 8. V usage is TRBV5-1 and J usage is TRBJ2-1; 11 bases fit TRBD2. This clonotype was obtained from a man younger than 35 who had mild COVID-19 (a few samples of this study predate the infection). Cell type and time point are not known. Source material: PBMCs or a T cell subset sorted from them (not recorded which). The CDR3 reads CASSWATSGGSEQFF. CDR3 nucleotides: TGCGCCAGCAGCTGGGCCACTAGCGGGGGTAGTGAGCAGTTCTTC.